This T cell receptor (beta chain) derives from a study of vaccination effects on CD4 cells after COVID-19. Produced via immunoSEQ multiplex PCR; TCRdb's table is partial and in-frame only. The repertoire holds 10,000 to 13,000 clones, with about three quarters as singletons. Trimming stripped 6 bases from V and 0 bases from J, with 11 bases between. This CDR3 is built from 14 residues. Germline-derived CDR1 and CDR2 are MNHEY and SMNVEV (reference sequence). Expansion with viral peptide pools was applied to antigen-specific CD4+ T cells by the ViraFEST assay prior to sequencing. Subsequent to a culture period of approximately 11 days, CD4+ T cells were isolated. On days 3 and 7, fresh IL-2 medium replaced half the medium. As for this clone: Its specificity is unknown. This sample also contains other DNA sequences that code for the same CDR3.

The TCR sequence derives from a human donor who received a COVID-19 vaccine. Specimen: CD4+ T cells from PBMCs cultured with HCoV-229E spike peptides, collected before COVID-19 vaccination. The gene calls are TRBV27 and TRBJ1-1; D might be TRBD1 (5 bases). In DNA, the CDR3 is TGTGCCAGCAGCCGAGGGGCAGTGAACACTGAAGCTTTCTTT. Amino acids: CASSRGAVNTEAFF.